This TCR beta chain appears in the sequencing data of a study of OX40 agonist ivuxolimab in advanced cancers. This CDR3 comprises 11 residues. In germline, CDR1 is PRHDT, CDR2 FYEKMQ (reference sequence). V lost 3 bases, J lost 11 bases, and 8 bases lay in between. Here immunoSEQ multiplex PCR was the method, and the copy in TCRdb shows in-frame clones only, minus some. The sample holds tens of thousands of clones; roughly 93% are singletons and the top ten take about 6.4%. Sequences were derived from CD4+ or CD8+ T cells sorted from blood, sampled in a trial of the OX40 agonist ivuxolimab. This receptor was taken from an adult with an advanced solid tumor such as melanoma, head and neck, liver or kidney cancer. The chain employs TRBV13 and TRBJ2-1; TRBD2 might be the D (7 bases). The CDR3 loop is CASSFGGQQFF. The CDR3 nucleotides read TGTGCCAGCAGCTTCGGGGGGCAGCAGTTCTTC.